These T cell receptor beta chains were read from a single sample in a study of T cells after yellow fever vaccination. TCRdb called the 5' RACE reads again in MiXCR, with one record for every CDR3 protein. The sample carries roughly 320,000 distinct CDR3 sequences, roughly 10% recorded once. The material sequenced was CD4+ T cells sorted from PBMCs, taken 45 days after the yellow fever booster vaccination. Every receptor here comes from a man between 18 and 29 years old who received the YFV17D yellow fever vaccine. Both conserved end residues are part of each CDR3. D genes are given only for firm matches. Clone size is shown for a subset of rows, as once, few, many or a class of expanded clone.

d_gene: -; v_gene: TRBV5-6; j_gene: TRBJ1-2; abundance: -; CDR3aa: CASSPAWGNYGYTF; CDR3nt: TGTGCCAGCAGCCCGGCCTGGGGAAACTATGGCTACACCTTC
d_gene: TRBD1; v_gene: TRBV6-6; j_gene: TRBJ2-3; abundance: few; CDR3aa: CASRSWTGGATDTQYF; CDR3nt: TGTGCCAGCAGGTCTTGGACAGGGGGCGCGACAGATACGCAGTATTTT
d_gene: TRBD2; v_gene: TRBV18; j_gene: TRBJ2-3; abundance: few; CDR3aa: CASSSQLADTDTQYF; CDR3nt: TGTGCCAGCTCCTCGCAGCTAGCGGACACAGATACGCAGTATTTT
d_gene: TRBD1; v_gene: TRBV11-2; j_gene: TRBJ1-1; abundance: -; CDR3aa: CASRRPGQQNTEAFF; CDR3nt: TGTGCCAGCAGACGACCGGGACAGCAGAACACTGAAGCTTTCTTT
d_gene: -; v_gene: TRBV20-1; j_gene: TRBJ2-3; abundance: -; CDR3aa: CSARGRDTQYF; CDR3nt: TGCAGTGCTAGAGGTAGAGATACGCAGTATTTT
d_gene: -; v_gene: TRBV7-8; j_gene: TRBJ2-2; abundance: many; CDR3aa: CASSPQPGSTGELFF; CDR3nt: TGTGCCAGCAGTCCTCAGCCAGGGTCCACCGGGGAGCTGTTTTTT
d_gene: TRBD1; v_gene: TRBV7-8; j_gene: TRBJ2-1; abundance: few; CDR3aa: CASSSRQGRYNEQFF; CDR3nt: TGTGCCAGCAGCTCGCGACAGGGAAGGTACAATGAGCAGTTCTTC
d_gene: -; v_gene: TRBV7-2; j_gene: TRBJ2-5; abundance: few; CDR3aa: CASSKLDQETQYF; CDR3nt: TGTGCCAGCAGCAAACTAGACCAAGAGACCCAGTACTTC
d_gene: -; v_gene: TRBV9; j_gene: TRBJ2-3; abundance: -; CDR3aa: CASSVGWGFTDTQYF; CDR3nt: TGTGCCAGCAGCGTAGGTTGGGGATTCACAGATACGCAGTATTTT
d_gene: TRBD1; v_gene: TRBV7-2; j_gene: TRBJ2-3; abundance: -; CDR3aa: CASSRWTGADTQYF; CDR3nt: TGTGCCAGCAGCCGCTGGACAGGGGCAGATACGCAGTATTTT
d_gene: -; v_gene: TRBV7-9; j_gene: TRBJ1-4; abundance: few; CDR3aa: CASSLGLDPPSEKLFF; CDR3nt: TGTGCCAGCAGTCTTGGCCTGGACCCCCCCAGTGAAAAACTGTTTTTT
d_gene: -; v_gene: TRBV7-2; j_gene: TRBJ2-1; abundance: few; CDR3aa: CASSLGLANNEQFF; CDR3nt: TGTGCCAGCAGCTTAGGGCTAGCAAACAATGAGCAGTTCTTC
d_gene: TRBD1; v_gene: TRBV29-1; j_gene: TRBJ2-1; abundance: -; CDR3aa: CTWIWDRIPYNEQFF; CDR3nt: TGCACCTGGATATGGGACAGAATACCCTACAATGAGCAGTTCTTC
d_gene: TRBD1; v_gene: TRBV6-6; j_gene: TRBJ1-4; abundance: -; CDR3aa: CASYRTGTNEKLFF; CDR3nt: TGTGCCAGTTACAGGACAGGAACTAATGAAAAACTGTTTTTT
d_gene: TRBD2; v_gene: TRBV7-2; j_gene: TRBJ2-3; abundance: -; CDR3aa: CASSLTGTSGSSSTDTQYF; CDR3nt: TGTGCCAGCAGTCTTACCGGGACTAGCGGTTCCTCTAGCACAGATACGCAGTATTTT
d_gene: TRBD1; v_gene: TRBV4-2; j_gene: TRBJ1-5; abundance: -; CDR3aa: CASSQVTTGANQPQHF; CDR3nt: TGTGCCAGCAGCCAAGTGACGACAGGGGCTAATCAGCCCCAGCATTTT
d_gene: -; v_gene: TRBV7-2; j_gene: TRBJ2-3; abundance: -; CDR3aa: CASTRQDTDTQYF; CDR3nt: TGTGCCAGCACAAGACAGGACACAGATACGCAGTATTTT
d_gene: TRBD1; v_gene: TRBV7-7; j_gene: TRBJ2-2; abundance: few; CDR3aa: CASSPGQGVGELFF; CDR3nt: TGTGCTAGCAGCCCCGGACAGGGTGTCGGGGAGCTGTTTTTT
d_gene: -; v_gene: TRBV7-8; j_gene: TRBJ2-1; abundance: few; CDR3aa: CASSLAGGSGYNEQFF; CDR3nt: TGTGCCAGCAGCTTAGCGGGCGGAAGCGGTTACAATGAGCAGTTCTTC
d_gene: -; v_gene: TRBV6-5; j_gene: TRBJ1-1; abundance: -; CDR3aa: CASSLLNPTEAFF; CDR3nt: TGTGCCAGCAGTCTCCTAAACCCGACTGAAGCTTTCTTT
d_gene: -; v_gene: TRBV7-2; j_gene: TRBJ2-4; abundance: many; CDR3aa: CASSYQGRAKNIQYF; CDR3nt: TGTGCCAGCAGCTACCAGGGGAGAGCCAAAAACATTCAGTACTTC
d_gene: -; v_gene: TRBV18; j_gene: TRBJ1-4; abundance: -; CDR3aa: CASSPETALNEKLFF; CDR3nt: TGTGCCAGCTCCCCCGAGACCGCCCTCAATGAAAAACTGTTTTTT
d_gene: TRBD2; v_gene: TRBV12-3/TRBV12-4; j_gene: TRBJ2-3; abundance: -; CDR3aa: CASSFQGSGGWDTQYF; CDR3nt: TGTGCCAGCAGTTTCCAGGGTAGCGGGGGCTGGGATACGCAGTATTTT
d_gene: TRBD1; v_gene: TRBV6-1; j_gene: TRBJ1-2; abundance: few; CDR3aa: CASSENWRDRDGYTF; CDR3nt: TGTGCCAGCAGTGAAAACTGGAGGGACAGGGACGGCTACACCTTC
d_gene: -; v_gene: TRBV7-2; j_gene: TRBJ1-2; abundance: many; CDR3aa: CASSQRGQLGYTF; CDR3nt: TGTGCCAGCAGCCAGCGGGGCCAGCTGGGCTACACCTTC
d_gene: TRBD2; v_gene: TRBV30; j_gene: TRBJ2-5; abundance: few; CDR3aa: CAWSGLAGGEETQYF; CDR3nt: TGTGCCTGGAGTGGACTAGCGGGGGGGGAAGAGACCCAGTACTTC
d_gene: TRBD1; v_gene: TRBV5-1; j_gene: TRBJ1-6; abundance: once; CDR3aa: CASTESGTGKNSPLHF; CDR3nt: TGCGCCAGCACCGAATCCGGGACAGGCAAAAATTCACCCCTCCACTTT
d_gene: -; v_gene: TRBV12-3/TRBV12-4; j_gene: TRBJ1-6; abundance: many; CDR3aa: CASSLSGSYNSPLHF; CDR3nt: TGTGCCAGCAGTTTGTCCGGATCCTATAATTCACCCCTCCACTTT
d_gene: -; v_gene: TRBV19; j_gene: TRBJ2-5; abundance: -; CDR3aa: CASNSPGQGQETQYF; CDR3nt: TGTGCCAGTAACTCGCCTGGGCAGGGGCAAGAGACCCAGTACTTC
d_gene: TRBD1; v_gene: TRBV12-3/TRBV12-4; j_gene: TRBJ2-3; abundance: many; CDR3aa: CASRQNPGQGVGDTQYF; CDR3nt: TGTGCCAGCAGACAAAACCCGGGACAGGGTGTGGGAGATACGCAGTATTTT
d_gene: -; v_gene: TRBV9; j_gene: TRBJ2-7; abundance: few; CDR3aa: CASSVGQTGIEQYF; CDR3nt: TGTGCCAGCAGCGTGGGGCAAACCGGGATCGAGCAGTACTTC
d_gene: -; v_gene: TRBV7-3; j_gene: TRBJ2-3; abundance: many; CDR3aa: CASSLGDDTDTQYF; CDR3nt: TGTGCCAGCAGCTTAGGGGACGACACAGATACGCAGTATTTT
d_gene: -; v_gene: TRBV18; j_gene: TRBJ1-1; abundance: few; CDR3aa: CASSPWQGLGGTEAFF; CDR3nt: TGTGCCAGCTCACCCTGGCAGGGACTAGGAGGCACTGAAGCTTTCTTT
d_gene: TRBD2; v_gene: TRBV12-3/TRBV12-4; j_gene: TRBJ2-3; abundance: few; CDR3aa: CASSFRASGGDTQYF; CDR3nt: TGTGCCAGCAGTTTTCGGGCTAGCGGAGGAGATACGCAGTATTTT
d_gene: -; v_gene: TRBV24-1; j_gene: TRBJ1-2; abundance: few; CDR3aa: CATSDARGGDGYTF; CDR3nt: TGTGCCACCAGTGACGCCAGAGGAGGAGATGGCTACACCTTC
d_gene: -; v_gene: TRBV9; j_gene: TRBJ2-5; abundance: -; CDR3aa: CACLGTQYF; CDR3nt: TGTGCCTGCTTAGGGACCCAGTACTTC
d_gene: -; v_gene: TRBV18; j_gene: TRBJ1-5; abundance: -; CDR3aa: CASSPQGFDQPQHF; CDR3nt: TGTGCCAGCTCACCGCAGGGTTTCGACCAGCCCCAGCATTTT
d_gene: -; v_gene: TRBV7-9; j_gene: TRBJ1-1; abundance: few; CDR3aa: CASSAAVPRDTEAFF; CDR3nt: TGTGCCAGCAGCGCCGCGGTCCCTAGGGACACTGAAGCTTTCTTT
d_gene: -; v_gene: TRBV3-1; j_gene: TRBJ1-5; abundance: -; CDR3aa: CASSQGRVGQPQHF; CDR3nt: TGTGCCAGCAGCCAAGGGAGGGTAGGTCAGCCCCAGCATTTT
d_gene: -; v_gene: TRBV15; j_gene: TRBJ1-2; abundance: -; CDR3aa: CATSSETGIGGYTF; CDR3nt: TGTGCCACCAGCAGCGAAACAGGGATCGGCGGCTACACCTTC
d_gene: -; v_gene: TRBV5-6; j_gene: TRBJ1-1; abundance: few; CDR3aa: CASSSGLGAFF; CDR3nt: TGTGCCAGCAGCTCAGGGTTGGGGGCTTTCTTT
d_gene: TRBD2; v_gene: TRBV20-1; j_gene: TRBJ2-1; abundance: -; CDR3aa: CSQSSGGSNEQFF; CDR3nt: TGCAGCCAGAGTAGCGGGGGAAGTAATGAGCAGTTCTTC
d_gene: -; v_gene: TRBV15; j_gene: TRBJ2-3; abundance: -; CDR3aa: CATSRDSKDTQYF; CDR3nt: TGTGCCACCAGCAGAGACTCGAAAGATACGCAGTATTTT
d_gene: -; v_gene: TRBV3-1; j_gene: TRBJ2-1; abundance: -; CDR3aa: CASSQGTASSYNEQFF; CDR3nt: TGTGCCAGCAGCCAAGGAACGGCCAGCTCCTACAATGAGCAGTTCTTC
d_gene: TRBD2; v_gene: TRBV7-6; j_gene: TRBJ2-1; abundance: few; CDR3aa: CASSHGLAGLDEQFF; CDR3nt: TGTGCCAGCAGCCACGGCCTAGCGGGGTTGGATGAGCAGTTCTTC
d_gene: -; v_gene: TRBV2; j_gene: TRBJ1-1; abundance: -; CDR3aa: CASSEGGRGTEAFF; CDR3nt: TGTGCCAGCAGTGAGGGAGGGCGGGGCACTGAAGCTTTCTTT
d_gene: -; v_gene: TRBV6-2/TRBV6-3; j_gene: TRBJ1-5; abundance: -; CDR3aa: CASRPPTGFNQPQHF; CDR3nt: TGTGCCAGCAGACCTCCTACAGGGTTCAATCAGCCCCAGCATTTT
d_gene: -; v_gene: TRBV20-1; j_gene: TRBJ2-2; abundance: -; CDR3aa: CSARGSGTNTGELFF; CDR3nt: TGCAGTGCTAGAGGTTCCGGGACTAACACCGGGGAGCTGTTTTTT
d_gene: -; v_gene: TRBV7-2; j_gene: TRBJ1-5; abundance: few; CDR3aa: CASSLSSQSGQPQHF; CDR3nt: TGTGCCAGCAGCTTGTCGTCCCAATCTGGTCAGCCCCAGCATTTT
d_gene: -; v_gene: TRBV12-3/TRBV12-4; j_gene: TRBJ2-7; abundance: many; CDR3aa: CASSYGGGTIGEQYF; CDR3nt: TGTGCCAGCAGTTACGGGGGCGGGACCATCGGAGAGCAGTACTTC
d_gene: -; v_gene: TRBV2; j_gene: TRBJ1-2; abundance: few; CDR3aa: CASSERGYGYTF; CDR3nt: TGTGCCAGCAGTGAACGGGGCTATGGCTACACCTTC
d_gene: TRBD1; v_gene: TRBV5-1; j_gene: TRBJ1-4; abundance: -; CDR3aa: CASSPETGAQKLFF; CDR3nt: TGCGCCAGCAGCCCAGAGACAGGGGCTCAAAAACTGTTTTTT
d_gene: TRBD1; v_gene: TRBV20-1; j_gene: TRBJ2-1; abundance: many; CDR3aa: CSARAVNRGSYEQFF; CDR3nt: TGCAGTGCTAGAGCCGTAAACAGGGGTTCCTATGAGCAGTTCTTC